Listed here are 31 T cell receptor beta chains from one sample, sequenced in a study of T cell changes during pregnancy in multiple sclerosis. TCRdb's table, derived via immunoSEQ multiplex PCR, lists solely in-frame clones and lacks some. The sample records 35,000 to 50,000 clones, 70% to 90% being singletons. The source was CD4+ T cells from peripheral blood mononuclear cells, collected after pregnancy. Receptors originate from a female donor with multiple sclerosis, enrolled in a pregnancy study.

This chain connects TRBV10-3 to TRBJ2-3, with 14 bases matching TRBD2. Germline trimming cut 4 bases from V and 1 base from J; bases unmatched to any gene: 1. CDR3 size: 16 residues. Per the germline V gene, CDR1 is ENHRY and CDR2 is SYGVKD. Here the CDR3 reads CAISGGLAGGTDTQYF. CDR3 DNA: TGTGCCATCAGTGGGGGACTAGCGGGGGGCACAGATACGCAGTATTTT.

This chain links TRBV5-6 with TRBJ1-2; D ambiguous. In germline, CDR1 is SGHDT, CDR2 YYEEEE. The germline V and J ends were trimmed by 4 bases and 4 bases, with 11 bases remaining between them. This CDR3 is 13 amino acids long. The CDR3 region is CASSLRSFYGYTF. The CDR3 nucleotides read TGTGCCAGCAGCCTCCGTAGCTTCTATGGCTACACCTTC.

The chain is built from TRBV30 and TRBJ2-1; 12 bases fit TRBD2. V was pared by 2 bases and J by 4 bases, with 3 bases of the junction left unmatched. The CDR3 sequence is 15 residues long. Germline lookup yields CDR1 GTSNPN and CDR2 SVGIG (reference sequence). CDR3 in DNA: TGTGCCTGGAGTAAAGGACTAGCGGGGTACAATGAGCAGTTCTTC. Protein: CAWSKGLAGYNEQFF. Complete variable domain (other parts from reference TRBV30 and TRBJ2-1): SQTIHQWPATLVQPVGSPLSLECTVEGTSNPNLYWYRQAAGRGLQLLFYSVGIGQISSEVPQNLSASRPQDRQFILSSKKLLLSDSGFYLCAWSKGLAGYNEQFFGPGTRLTVL.

This rearrangement joins TRBV9 to TRBJ1-2, with unresolved D. The V gene lost 3 bases and the J gene lost 8 bases, with 14 bases spanning the gap. Germline CDR1 reads SGDLS; CDR2 reads YYNGEE. This CDR3 spans 13 amino acids. Here the CDR3 DNA reads TGTGCCAGCAGCGCCGAATGGAGGGCCGGCTACACCTTC. The encoded protein is CASSAEWRAGYTF.

V and J are TRBV5-1 and TRBJ1-2, with D possibly matching TRBD1 (5 bases). Germline-derived CDR1 and CDR2 are SGHRS and YFSETQ. This CDR3 is 16 amino acids long. V was clipped by 4 bases and J by 0 bases, with 16 bases between them. The CDR3 reads CASSRLGRGTNYGYTF. In DNA, the CDR3 is TGCGCCAGCAGCCGTTTGGGGCGGGGGACTAACTATGGCTACACCTTC.

This chain links TRBV7-2 with TRBJ1-2, with TRBD1 as a possible D gene (5 bases). The CDR3 sequence is 15 residues long. Germline V CDR1 and CDR2: SGHTA, FQGNSA. Trimming took off 1 base at V and 2 bases at J, with 11 bases between the two ends. CDR3 protein: CASSLVRGGNYGYTF. The DNA for the CDR3 is TGTGCCAGCAGCTTAGTGCGGGGGGGAAACTATGGCTACACCTTC.

The chain carries TRBV10-3 and TRBJ2-5, with TRBD2 identical over 10 bases. V shed 3 bases and J 0 bases; nucleotides not matched to a gene: 7. This CDR3 region has 17 residues. Germline CDR1 ENHRY, CDR2 SYGVKD. CDR3 residues: CAISDPGLAVYQETQYF. The CDR3 region has the DNA TGTGCCATCAGTGACCCTGGACTAGCGGTGTACCAAGAGACCCAGTACTTC.

The V gene is TRBV10-2, the J gene TRBJ1-6; D is ambiguous. Between the trimmed V and J ends, which lost 9 bases and 0 bases, there was a span of 9 bases. The CDR3 length is 14 residues. CDR1 is WSHSY, CDR2 SAAADI, per germline. DNA for the CDR3: TGCGCCAGTACCTCGAGCTCCTATAATTCACCCCTCCACTTT. This codes for CASTSSSYNSPLHF.

V and J are TRBV6-4 and TRBJ1-2, with TRBD1 identical over 8 bases. V trimming: 2 bases; J trimming: 7 bases; junction bases outside the gene matches: 6. The CDR3 is 14 residues long. Germline lookup yields CDR1 MRHNA and CDR2 SNTAGT. The CDR3 DNA reads as TGTGCCAGCAGTGACGGACAGGGAAGGAGTGGCTACACCTTC. As protein: CASSDGQGRSGYTF.

J is TRBJ2-1 and V is TRBV7-8; 8 nucleotides match TRBD2. The CDR3 is 14 residues long. CDR1 and CDR2 (germline): SGHVS, FQNEAQ. The V and J ends lost 1 base and 8 bases, in that order; junction bases with no gene match: 4. This CDR3 reads CASSLGGRFDEQFF. CDR3 nucleotide sequence: TGTGCCAGCAGCTTAGGCGGGAGGTTCGATGAGCAGTTCTTC.

The sample holds a few counts of this clone. The chain recombines TRBV30 with TRBJ1-4, with TRBD1 as a possible D gene (6 bases). Germline loops: CDR1 GTSNPN, CDR2 SVGIG (reference sequence). The CDR3 consists of 17 residues. Trimming left V 1 base short and J 8 bases short, with 23 bases between. CDR3 in DNA: TGTGCCTGGAGTGACCAACAGGGTTGGTGGGGCAAGGAAAAACTGTTTTTT. Its translation: CAWSDQQGWWGKEKLFF.

The chain carries TRBV5-1 and TRBJ2-3, with 11 bases aligning to TRBD2. Germline V lookup: CDR1 SGHRS, CDR2 YFSETQ. The CDR3 contains 16 residues. V shed 0 bases and J 4 bases; nucleotides not matched to a gene: 4. The CDR3 DNA sequence: TGCGCCAGCAGCTTGGAGACTAGCGGGGTCTCAGATACGCAGTATTTT. Translated, it gives CASSLETSGVSDTQYF.

V and J are TRBV18 and TRBJ1-2; tentatively, D is TRBD1 (5 bases). CDR1 and CDR2 from the germline V gene are KGHSH and LQKENI. This CDR3 has 13 residues. V was cut by 2 bases and J by 3 bases, with 7 bases left in between. The CDR3 DNA sequence: TGTGCCAGCTCACCAGGCAGGGACTATGGCTACACCTTC. Translation: CASSPGRDYGYTF. Supplemented by reference TRBV18 and TRBJ1-2, the full variable domain reads NAGVMQNPRHLVRRRGQEARLRCSPMKGHSHVYWYRQLPEEGLKFMVYLQKENIIDESGMPKERFSAEFPKEGPSILRIQQVVRGDSAAYFCASSPGRDYGYTFGSGTRLTVV.

This chain links TRBV6-6 with TRBJ1-4; 10 nucleotides agree with TRBD1. Germline CDR1 and CDR2: MNHNY and SVGAGI (reference sequence). Trimming cost V 5 bases and J 8 bases; bases outside gene matches: 11. The CDR3 is 16 amino acids. The CDR3 region has the DNA TGTGCCAGCAGTGTTCACGCCGGGACAGGGGTAGAAAAACTGTTTTTT. It is translated as CASSVHAGTGVEKLFF.

This rearrangement joins TRBV5-6 to TRBJ1-2, with a possible D match to TRBD1 (6 bases). This CDR3 contains 13 residues. V was pared by 0 bases and J by 7 bases, with 10 bases between. Germline CDR1 SGHDT, CDR2 YYEEEE. The CDR3 coding sequence is TGTGCCAGCAGCTTGGTACAGGGTCGTGGCTACACCTTC. Its protein is CASSLVQGRGYTF.

The gene calls are TRBV5-1 and TRBJ1-5, with 8 bases fitting TRBD1. V dropped 4 bases and J dropped 4; count of bases not matched to a gene: 4. CDR3 length: 14 amino acids. Germline lookup yields CDR1 SGHRS and CDR2 YFSETQ. The chain's CDR3 is CASSPGQGNQPQHF. The CDR3 DNA reads TGCGCCAGCAGCCCAGGACAGGGTAATCAGCCCCAGCATTTT. The entire variable domain, with the rest obtained from reference TRBV5-1 and TRBJ1-5, is as follows: KAGVTQTPRYLIKTRGQQVTLSCSPISGHRSVSWYQQTPGQGLQFLFEYFSETQRNKGNFPGRFSGRQFSNSRSEMNVSTLELGDSALYLCASSPGQGNQPQHFGDGTRLSIL.

This chain connects TRBV27 to TRBJ1-2, with D possibly being TRBD1 (5 bases). Trimming removed 5 bases from V and 4 bases from J, with 17 bases in between. Germline assignment: CDR1 MNHEY and CDR2 SMNVEV (reference sequence). The CDR3 sequence is 15 residues long. The CDR3 coding sequence is TGTGCCAGCAGTCCGAGTCGGCAGGGAACCTATGGCTACACCTTC. The encoded protein is CASSPSRQGTYGYTF.

The chain recombines TRBV30 with TRBJ1-4; D is possibly TRBD1 (5 bases). Trimming removed 1 base from V and 8 bases from J, with 14 bases in between. This CDR3 spans 14 amino acids. The germline CDR1 and CDR2 sequences are GTSNPN and SVGIG (reference sequence). CDR3 amino acids: CAWSDPRTTEKLFF. In DNA, the CDR3 is TGTGCCTGGAGTGACCCTCGGACAACGGAAAAACTGTTTTTT.

The rearrangement joins TRBV5-6 to TRBJ2-2; D unresolved. Germline CDR1 reads SGHDT; CDR2 reads YYEEEE. The ends were cut back, 2 bases at V and 5 bases at J, with 10 bases in the middle. This CDR3 is 14 amino acids long. CDR3 DNA sequence: TGTGCCAGCAGCTTTCGACGACTGACCGGGGAGCTGTTTTTT. Translating gives CASSFRRLTGELFF.

This clone has a single count. The rearrangement links TRBV11-2 to TRBJ2-1; 9 bases are shared with TRBD2. There are 16 residues in the CDR3. J was trimmed by 7 bases and V by 2 bases; bases with no gene match: 9. Germline V gene data show CDR1 as SGHAT and CDR2 as FQNNGV. The CDR3 region is CASSLRVAGAKNEQFF. CDR3 DNA sequence: TGTGCCAGCAGCTTAAGGGTAGCGGGGGCGAAAAATGAGCAGTTCTTC.

J is TRBJ2-7 and V is TRBV5-4; 11 bases align to TRBD1. Looked up from germline, CDR1 is SGHNT and CDR2 is YYREEE (reference sequence). The V gene end was trimmed by 4 bases and the J gene end by 4 bases; junction bases not matched to a gene: 7. The length of the CDR3 is 15 residues. The CDR3: CASSLRTGGKYEQYF. The CDR3 DNA is TGTGCCAGCAGCCTGAGGACAGGGGGCAAATACGAGCAGTACTTC.

In nucleotides, the CDR3 is TGCGCCAGCAGCTTGAGGACTGGGGGGGACACCGGGGAGCTGTTTTTT. Translated: CASSLRTGGDTGELFF. The chain uses TRBV5-1 and TRBJ2-2; 7 bases are a match to TRBD2. The V gene end was trimmed by 1 base and the J gene end by 3 bases; junction bases not matched to a gene: 6. The CDR3 is made up of 16 amino acids. The germline gives CDR1 SGHRS, CDR2 YFSETQ.

The chain joins TRBV7-9 to TRBJ2-3; the D gene is possibly TRBD2 (7 bases). This CDR3 comprises 15 residues. The V end was cut by 5 bases, the J end by 5 bases, with 17 bases between. The germline V gene has CDR1 SEHNR and CDR2 FQNEAQ (reference sequence). In nucleotides, the CDR3 is TGTGCCAGCAGCCTAGTGAGGGGGGGCCAAGATACGCAGTATTTT. It encodes CASSLVRGGQDTQYF. Variable domain in full (rest from reference TRBV7-9 and TRBJ2-3): DTGVSQNPRHKITKRGQNVTFRCDPISEHNRLYWYRQTLGQGPEFLTYFQNEAQLEKSRLLSDRFSAERPKGSFSTLEIQRTEQGDSAMYLCASSLVRGGQDTQYFGPGTRLTVL.

The chain has TRBV18 and TRBJ2-3; TRBD2 matches at 7 bases. The junction had 10 bases not matched to a gene; V was cut back by 3 bases and J by 4 bases. The CDR3 covers 16 residues. CDR1 and CDR2 from the germline V gene are KGHSH and LQKENI. CDR3 coding DNA: TGTGCCAGCTCACCCTATGCCGGGGGAGGGTCAGATACGCAGTATTTT. Translating gives CASSPYAGGGSDTQYF.

This rearrangement joins TRBV28 to TRBJ1-1; D may be TRBD1 (6 bases). Trimming pared 3 bases from V and 5 bases from J, leaving 13 bases between. CDR1 MDHEN and CDR2 SYDVKM come from the germline V gene. This CDR3 is built from 14 residues. CDR3 loop: CASSLPQGNTEAFF. CDR3 nucleotides: TGTGCCAGCAGTTTGCCGCAGGGGAATACTGAAGCTTTCTTT.

This clone was seen just once. In nucleotides, the CDR3 is TGCGCCAGCAGACAGGGGGATCGGAATGACGAGCAGTACTTC. Residues: CASRQGDRNDEQYF. V and J are TRBV5-1 and TRBJ2-7; 8 bases align to TRBD1. Germline loops: CDR1 SGHRS, CDR2 YFSETQ. J was trimmed by 5 bases and V by 5 bases; bases with no gene match: 9. This CDR3 spans 14 amino acids.

This chain joins TRBV6-5 and TRBJ1-2, with D perhaps TRBD1 (5 bases). There are 12 residues in the CDR3. V lost 7 bases and J 7 bases, leaving 13 bases between the germline ends. Germline values: CDR1 MNHEY, CDR2 SVGAGI. CDR3 nucleotide sequence: TGTGCCAGCATGGGACGGGGGGGTGGCTACACCTTC. Its protein product is CASMGRGGGYTF.

The CDR3 DNA follows: TGTGCCAGCAGCGTACGACAGGCCCTAGGGGCACCCCTCCACTTT. Translation gives CASSVRQALGAPLHF. The chain recombines TRBV9 with TRBJ1-6; a possible D gene is TRBD1 (6 bases). CDR1 and CDR2 from the germline V gene are SGDLS and YYNGEE. The CDR3 sequence is 15 residues long. V lost 1 base and J 11 bases, leaving 16 bases between the germline ends.

The chain joins TRBV15 to TRBJ2-7; D is possibly TRBD2 (5 bases). The V gene lost 5 bases and the J gene lost 3 bases, with 17 bases spanning the gap. The CDR3 is 15 amino acids. The germline CDR1 and CDR2 sequences are LNHNV and YYDKDF (reference sequence). This CDR3 reads CATSASLLRDYEQYF. The DNA for the CDR3 is TGTGCCACCAGCGCTTCTTTGCTCCGGGACTACGAGCAGTACTTC.

The chain employs TRBV5-1 and TRBJ1-2; possibly TRBD1 for D (6 bases). Trimming stripped 5 bases from V and 2 bases from J, with 16 bases between. Germline CDR1 reads SGHRS; CDR2 reads YFSETQ. CDR3 length: 15 residues. CDR3 sequence reads: CASSLEGGVNYGYTF. Written as DNA, the CDR3 is TGCGCCAGCAGTCTGGAGGGGGGGGTGAACTATGGCTACACCTTC.

The chain links TRBV19 to TRBJ1-1, with D maybe TRBD1 (6 bases). The length of the CDR3 is 15 residues. V lost 2 bases to trimming and J lost 0 bases, with 10 bases between them. CDR1 LNHDA and CDR2 SQIVND come from the germline V gene (reference sequence). The CDR3 coding sequence is TGTGCCAGTAGTATATGGGGGGGCTTGAACACTGAAGCTTTCTTT. Translation gives CASSIWGGLNTEAFF.